This T cell receptor (beta chain) was recorded in a study of blood T cell repertoires in COVID-19. The overall study: Donors in the United States, Italy and Spain gave samples during acute or convalescent COVID-19. T cells, B-cell-depleted T cells, or PBMCs provided the cDNA or gDNA that served as material.

With 6 bases clipped from V and 4 bases from J, the junction kept 6 bases outside the gene matches. The CDR3 loop spans 13 amino acids. CDR1 ENHRY and CDR2 SYGVKD come from the germline V gene. How the authors handled the data: From reference gene primer amplification, estimates of nucleated cell counts were derived. TCRdb's copy holds only in-frame clones and misses some; the assay was immunoSEQ multiplex PCR. V, J and clone size reflect that table, while D and trimming were determined from the DNA. The sample holds more than 200,000 clones, roughly 80% seen once. The sequenced sample consisted of peripheral blood. The receptor comes from an elderly woman with acute or convalescent COVID-19. The chain combines TRBV10-3 with TRBJ2-7; 7 nucleotides line up with TRBD1. CDR3 in amino acids: CAISSGQPYEQYF. CDR3 sequence (DNA): TGTGCCATCAGCTCGGGACAGCCATACGAGCAGTACTTC.